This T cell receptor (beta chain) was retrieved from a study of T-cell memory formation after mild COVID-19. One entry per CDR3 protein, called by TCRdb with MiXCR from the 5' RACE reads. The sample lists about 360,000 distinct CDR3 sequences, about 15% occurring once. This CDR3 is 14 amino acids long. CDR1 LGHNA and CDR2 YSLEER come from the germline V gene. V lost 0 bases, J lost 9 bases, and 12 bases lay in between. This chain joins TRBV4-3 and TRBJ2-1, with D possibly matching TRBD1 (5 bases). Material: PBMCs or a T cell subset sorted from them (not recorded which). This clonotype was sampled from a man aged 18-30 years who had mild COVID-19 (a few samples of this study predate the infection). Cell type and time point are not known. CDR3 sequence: CASSQDLGVAEQFF. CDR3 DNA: TGCGCCAGCAGCCAAGATCTAGGGGTGGCTGAGCAGTTCTTC.